The 6 T cell receptor beta chains given below trace back to one sample, sequenced in a study of CD8+ T cells in alopecia areata. Extracted RNA was reverse transcribed into cDNA, the sequencing template. Assay used: immunoSEQ multiplex PCR; TCRdb lists only in-frame clones, some missing. The sample has tens of thousands of clones; around 96% are singletons. This specimen consisted of CD8+ T cells sorted from blood, obtained at week 0. These receptors were collected from a human donor with alopecia areata.

The J gene is TRBJ2-7, the V gene TRBV29-1; D unclear. This CDR3 is built from 11 residues. Germline loops: CDR1 SQVTM, CDR2 ANQGSEA. Trimming cost V 7 bases and J 3 bases, with 10 bases left between them. The CDR3 DNA sequence: TGCAGCGCCCGAGAAAACTACGAGCAGTACTTC. Its protein product is CSARENYEQYF.

This chain joins TRBV7-9 and TRBJ2-7; D gene uncertain. The CDR3 consists of 13 residues. With 1 base removed from V and 3 bases from J, the gap between germline ends came to 7 bases. Germline-derived CDR1 and CDR2 are SEHNR and FQNEAQ (reference sequence). The CDR3 DNA is TGTGCCAGCAGCTTAGGTCCCAACTACGAGCAGTACTTC. Translation gives CASSLGPNYEQYF.

The sample holds a few counts of this clone. The chain joins TRBV19 to TRBJ1-1, with no clear D. CDR1 and CDR2 (germline): LNHDA, SQIVND (reference sequence). This CDR3 is 14 amino acids long. Trimming pared 5 bases from V and 0 bases from J, leaving 10 bases between. This chain's CDR3 is CASSPTWMNTEAFF. DNA for the CDR3: TGTGCCAGTAGTCCGACATGGATGAACACTGAAGCTTTCTTT.

V usage is TRBV29-1 and J usage is TRBJ2-7; the match to TRBD1 covers 8 bases. This CDR3 has 15 residues. The V gene end was trimmed by 4 bases and the J gene end by 3 bases; junction bases not matched to a gene: 11. Per the germline V gene, CDR1 is SQVTM and CDR2 is ANQGSEA. This CDR3 is CSVGPGTGGIYEQYF. The CDR3 DNA follows: TGCAGCGTTGGCCCAGGCACAGGGGGGATCTACGAGCAGTACTTC.

This chain links TRBV19 with TRBJ2-7; weak D call: TRBD2 (5 bases). Trimming cost V 1 base and J 5 bases, with 9 bases left between them. This CDR3 has 13 amino acids. Germline loops: CDR1 LNHDA, CDR2 SQIVND (reference sequence). The CDR3 loop reads CASSIVLGDEQYF. The CDR3 nucleotides read TGTGCCAGTAGTATAGTCTTGGGAGACGAGCAGTACTTC. The entire variable domain, with the rest obtained from reference TRBV19 and TRBJ2-7, is as follows: DGGITQSPKYLFRKEGQNVTLSCEQNLNHDAMYWYRQDPGQGLRLIYYSQIVNDFQKGDIAEGYSVSREKKESFPLTVTSAQKNPTAFYLCASSIVLGDEQYFGPGTRLTVT.

This clone was counted once. The chain is built from TRBV7-9 and TRBJ2-3; D might be TRBD2 (6 bases). Trimming pared 5 bases from V and 0 bases from J, leaving 15 bases between. This CDR3 contains 16 residues. Germline V gene lookup returns CDR1 SEHNR and CDR2 FQNEAQ (reference sequence). The CDR3 sequence: CASSPLTRQSTDTQYF. CDR3 coding DNA: TGTGCCAGCAGCCCGTTGACTAGGCAGAGCACAGATACGCAGTATTTT. The full variable domain, rest sourced from reference TRBV7-9 and TRBJ2-3, is DTGVSQNPRHKITKRGQNVTFRCDPISEHNRLYWYRQTLGQGPEFLTYFQNEAQLEKSRLLSDRFSAERPKGSFSTLEIQRTEQGDSAMYLCASSPLTRQSTDTQYFGPGTRLTVL.